Below, 27 T cell receptor beta chains from the same sample are listed, as sequenced in a study of OX40 agonist ivuxolimab in advanced cancers. The protocol was immunoSEQ multiplex PCR, while the TCRdb copy is restricted to in-frame clones and leaves out a portion. The sample has 95,000 to 150,000 clones, 80% to 95% seen once. The sequenced sample was CD4+ or CD8+ T cells sorted from blood, obtained in a trial of the OX40 agonist ivuxolimab. The receptor set was obtained from an adult with an advanced solid tumor such as melanoma, head and neck, liver or kidney cancer.

V is TRBV30 and J is TRBJ1-2; the D is unclear. V lost 0 bases, J lost 3 bases, and 11 bases lay in between. The CDR3 totals 14 residues. From germline, CDR1 is GTSNPN and CDR2 SVGIG (reference sequence). This CDR3 is CAWSVIQGDYGYTF. As DNA, the CDR3 is TGTGCCTGGAGTGTAATCCAAGGAGACTATGGCTACACCTTC.

In its sample, this clone was seen once. The chain uses TRBV30 and TRBJ1-3; D is ambiguous. The V end lost 4 bases, the J end lost 4 bases, and 14 bases lay between the germline ends. This CDR3 has 14 residues. Germline values: CDR1 GTSNPN, CDR2 SVGIG (reference sequence). The CDR3 region is CAWTIGVRGNTIYF. In nucleotides, the CDR3 is TGTGCCTGGACAATTGGGGTACGGGGAAACACCATATATTTT.

This clone turned up a few times. The chain uses TRBV7-2 and TRBJ1-2, with a weak D call TRBD1 (5 bases). The CDR3 spans 14 residues. Trimming left V 2 bases short and J 8 bases short, with 15 bases between. The V gene's germline CDR1 is SGHTA and CDR2 FQGNSA. CDR3 residues: CASSLTGLKGGYTF. CDR3 in DNA: TGTGCCAGCAGCTTAACAGGTCTTAAGGGAGGCTACACCTTC.

The chain couples TRBV28 to TRBJ2-3; D is possibly TRBD2 (5 bases). The CDR3 runs to 14 residues. Deletions cut 7 bases from V and 0 bases from J, with 11 bases between. Germline-derived CDR1 and CDR2 are MDHEN and SYDVKM. CDR3 nucleotides: TGTGCCAGCACCCTTCCGGGGAGCACAGATACGCAGTATTTT. This codes for CASTLPGSTDTQYF.

The gene calls are TRBV5-6 and TRBJ1-2; D gene unclear. The germline gives CDR1 SGHDT, CDR2 YYEEEE. V gave up 0 bases and J gave up 8 bases, with 11 bases separating them. This CDR3 is built from 13 residues. The CDR3 protein is CASSLGDLRGYTF. The CDR3 nucleotides are TGTGCCAGCAGCTTGGGTGACCTGAGGGGCTACACCTTC.

This chain joins TRBV7-2 and TRBJ2-3; 14 nucleotides match TRBD2. CDR1 and CDR2 (germline): SGHTA, FQGNSA. V trimming: 5 bases; J trimming: 6 bases; junction bases outside the gene matches: 7. CDR3 length: 16 residues. The CDR3 DNA reads TGTGCCAGCAGCAAGGGACTAGCGGGAGTTGGTGATACGCAGTATTTT. This codes for CASSKGLAGVGDTQYF.

The V gene is TRBV5-4, the J gene TRBJ2-4; D remains unclear. Germline V gives CDR1 SGHNT, CDR2 YYREEE (reference sequence). The CDR3 runs 14 residues. V lost 2 bases, J lost 0 bases, and 6 bases lay in between. The CDR3 sequence is CASSFRGAKNIQYF. The CDR3 DNA reads TGTGCCAGCAGCTTTCGTGGAGCCAAAAACATTCAGTACTTC. The full variable domain, in which reference TRBV5-4 and TRBJ2-4 provide the parts outside the CDR3, is ETGVTQSPTHLIKTRGQQVTLRCSSQSGHNTVSWYQQALGQGPQFIFQYYREEENGRGNFPPRFSGLQFPNYSSELNVNALELDDSALYLCASSFRGAKNIQYFGAGTRLSVL.

This chain links TRBV7-3 with TRBJ1-5, with 7 bases matching TRBD1. CDR1 and CDR2 (germline): SGHTA, FQGTGA. There are 17 residues in the CDR3. V shed 1 base and J 4 bases; nucleotides not matched to a gene: 10. CDR3 sequence: CASSLRVTGERNQPQHF. CDR3 DNA sequence: TGTGCCAGCAGCTTAAGGGTAACAGGGGAAAGGAATCAGCCCCAGCATTTT.

The chain has TRBV29-1 and TRBJ1-1; the D gene is possibly TRBD1 (5 bases). The CDR3 length is 13 residues. Trimming removed 5 bases at V and 3 bases at J, with 13 bases between. CDR1 and CDR2 from the germline V gene are SQVTM and ANQGSEA. CDR3 sequence: CSVQIGGDTEAFF. CDR3 DNA: TGCAGCGTTCAAATTGGAGGGGACACTGAAGCTTTCTTT.

This clone was counted a single time. The J gene is TRBJ2-3, the V gene TRBV2; D ambiguous. Germline V gives CDR1 SNHLY, CDR2 FYNNEI. With 6 bases removed from V and 4 bases from J, the gap between germline ends came to 5 bases. The CDR3 extends over 11 amino acids. The DNA for the CDR3 is TGTGCCAGCAGAGAGGCAGATACGCAGTATTTT. Translation gives CASREADTQYF.

The chain uses TRBV30 and TRBJ2-1; 8 bases are a match to TRBD2. J lost 0 bases, V lost 4 bases, and 14 bases had no gene match. Germline-derived CDR1 and CDR2 are GTSNPN and SVGIG (reference sequence). CDR3 length equals 18 residues. In DNA form, the CDR3 reads TGTGCCTGGACCGCCGGGGGGGGCGGATCGGACTCCTACAATGAGCAGTTCTTC. This codes for CAWTAGGGGSDSYNEQFF.

A remark on this clone: The DNA is omitted, as the CDR3 cannot be located on it reliably, and the CDR3 follows TCRdb's listing. The V gene is TRBV28, the J gene TRBJ1-6; TRBD1, as called in the table, went unchecked against the DNA. The germline gives CDR1 MDHEN, CDR2 SYDVKM. Counting both end residues, the CDR3 totals 14 amino acids. CDR3 in amino acids: CASILGQGNSPLHF.

This chain connects TRBV7-3 to TRBJ1-2; 8 bases match TRBD1. Trimming cost V 2 bases and J 5 bases; bases outside gene matches: 4. CDR1 and CDR2 (germline): SGHTA, FQGTGA. This CDR3 has 14 residues. The CDR3 coding sequence is TGTGCCAGCAGCTTACAGGGGGCGGTTTATGGCTACACCTTC. It codes for CASSLQGAVYGYTF. Variable domain in full (rest from reference TRBV7-3 and TRBJ1-2): GAGVSQTPSNKVTEKGKYVELRCDPISGHTALYWYRQSLGQGPEFLIYFQGTGAADDSGLPNDRFFAVRPEGSVSTLKIQRTERGDSAVYLCASSLQGAVYGYTFGSGTRLTVV.

The rearrangement joins TRBV19 to TRBJ2-7, with D unresolved. This CDR3 is built from 12 residues. Looked up from germline, CDR1 is LNHDA and CDR2 is SQIVND (reference sequence). Trimming shortened V by 5 bases and J by 0 bases, and 5 bases separated the two germline ends. CDR3 amino acids: CASSSPSYEQYF. CDR3 coding DNA: TGTGCCAGTAGTTCCCCCTCCTACGAGCAGTACTTC.

This clone was observed once. The rearrangement links TRBV4-2 to TRBJ1-2, with unresolved D. Trimming left V 3 bases short and J 2 bases short, with 13 bases between. The germline gives CDR1 LGHNA, CDR2 YNFKEQ. The CDR3 consists of 15 residues. CDR3 amino acids: CASSHPRGANYGYTF. DNA for the CDR3: TGTGCCAGCAGCCACCCTCGAGGTGCGAACTATGGCTACACCTTC.

CDR3 bases: TGTGCCAGCAGCTACCGACGAACGTACACTGAAGCTTTCTTT. As protein: CASSYRRTYTEAFF. The gene calls are TRBV13 and TRBJ1-1; D uncertain. The V gene's germline CDR1 is PRHDT and CDR2 FYEKMQ (reference sequence). The CDR3 has 14 amino acids. Trimming stripped 4 bases from V and 3 bases from J, with 12 bases between.

The chain combines TRBV28 with TRBJ1-1; tentative D call: TRBD1 (6 bases). CDR1 MDHEN and CDR2 SYDVKM come from the germline V gene. The CDR3 has 16 residues. V lost 6 bases to trimming and J lost 2 bases, with 19 bases between them. As DNA, the CDR3 is TGTGCCAGCAGAAAGAGAGGGGGGGGATTTAACACTGAAGCTTTCTTT. Translation gives CASRKRGGGFNTEAFF.

The CDR3, as DNA: TGTGCCAGCTCCCTTCTGGACCGAAACGAAAAACTGTTTTTT. This translates into CASSLLDRNEKLFF. The rearrangement joins TRBV18 to TRBJ1-4, with no clear D. This CDR3 has 14 residues. The ends were cut back, 6 bases at V and 8 bases at J, with 16 bases in the middle. Per the germline V gene, CDR1 is KGHSH and CDR2 is LQKENI. The whole variable domain, filled in from reference TRBV18 and TRBJ1-4, reads NAGVMQNPRHLVRRRGQEARLRCSPMKGHSHVYWYRQLPEEGLKFMVYLQKENIIDESGMPKERFSAEFPKEGPSILRIQQVVRGDSAAYFCASSLLDRNEKLFFGSGTQLSVL.

The rearrangement uses TRBV7-2 and TRBJ2-7; a possible D gene is TRBD1 (6 bases). This CDR3 has 13 residues. Germline CDR1 is SGHTA and CDR2 is FQGNSA. With 5 bases removed from V and 7 bases from J, the gap between germline ends came to 15 bases. CDR3 protein: CASSAHRVGEQYF. CDR3 in DNA: TGTGCCAGCAGCGCCCACAGGGTCGGGGAGCAGTACTTC.

The chain combines TRBV19 with TRBJ1-6, with unresolved D. The CDR3 runs to 15 residues. Trimming pared 8 bases from V and 5 bases from J, leaving 16 bases between. Germline-derived CDR1 and CDR2 are LNHDA and SQIVND (reference sequence). CDR3 residues: CASSSTDSNNSPLHF. The CDR3 nucleotides are TGTGCCAGTTCGTCGACGGACTCAAATAATTCACCCCTCCACTTT. The whole variable domain, filled in from reference TRBV19 and TRBJ1-6, reads DGGITQSPKYLFRKEGQNVTLSCEQNLNHDAMYWYRQDPGQGLRLIYYSQIVNDFQKGDIAEGYSVSREKKESFPLTVTSAQKNPTAFYLCASSSTDSNNSPLHFGNGTRLTVT.

In nucleotides, the CDR3 is TGTGCCAGCAGTGAATCGGGACAGGAGACCCAGTACTTC. Its protein is CASSESGQETQYF. The rearrangement uses TRBV6-1 and TRBJ2-5, with 7 bases identical to TRBD1. Germline trimming cut 2 bases from V and 5 bases from J; bases unmatched to any gene: 2. CDR1 and CDR2 from the germline V gene are MNHNS and SASEGT. The CDR3 runs to 13 residues.

This chain joins TRBV5-4 and TRBJ2-2; tentative D call: TRBD2 (5 bases). Germline loops: CDR1 SGHNT, CDR2 YYREEE (reference sequence). V shed 4 bases and J shed 2 bases, with 21 bases lying between them. This CDR3 spans 18 amino acids. Here the CDR3 reads CASSLHTFLGANTGELFF. The CDR3 DNA reads TGTGCCAGCAGCCTCCATACCTTTTTGGGAGCTAACACCGGGGAGCTGTTTTTT.

A few counts support this clone. The CDR3 coding sequence is TGTGCCAGCAGTTTTTGGGGGGCTAGCAATCAGCCCCAGCATTTT. Its translation is CASSFWGASNQPQHF. The chain carries TRBV28 and TRBJ1-5; TRBD1 is a possible D gene (6 bases). Germline values: CDR1 MDHEN, CDR2 SYDVKM. The CDR3 consists of 15 residues. V dropped 3 bases and J dropped 0 bases, with 9 bases sitting between them.

The V call is TRBV5-1, the J call TRBJ2-3; D gene uncertain. Germline V gene lookup returns CDR1 SGHRS and CDR2 YFSETQ. The CDR3 consists of 14 residues. The V gene lost 1 base and the J gene lost 6 bases, with 12 bases spanning the gap. CDR3 DNA sequence: TGCGCCAGCAGCTTGTCCCCCACGAGGGATACGCAGTATTTT. This codes for CASSLSPTRDTQYF.

This chain links TRBV6-6 with TRBJ1-5; D perhaps matches TRBD1 (5 bases). Germline values: CDR1 MNHNY, CDR2 SVGAGI (reference sequence). The CDR3 is 12 residues long. Trimming removed 7 bases at V and 7 bases at J, with 11 bases between. CDR3 loop: CASNRGGQPQHF. The CDR3 nucleotides read TGTGCCAGCAACCGGGGGGGGCAGCCCCAGCATTTT.

The chain recombines TRBV30 with TRBJ2-3; TRBD1 is a possible D gene (6 bases). V lost 1 base to trimming and J lost 4 bases, with 12 bases between them. This CDR3 spans 14 amino acids. Germline V CDR1 and CDR2: GTSNPN, SVGIG (reference sequence). For the CDR3, the DNA is TGTGCCTGGAGTGGGGGGCGAGGGGCAGATACGCAGTATTTT. This gives the protein CAWSGGRGADTQYF.

The chain employs TRBV6-6 and TRBJ1-1; D might be TRBD1 (6 bases). The germline V gene has CDR1 MNHNY and CDR2 SVGAGI (reference sequence). CDR3 length: 14 amino acids. Trimming stripped 6 bases from V and 1 base from J, with 12 bases between. The CDR3 nucleotides are TGTGCCAGCAGGGGGTTGACAGGGAACACTGAAGCTTTCTTT. This sequence encodes CASRGLTGNTEAFF.